This TCR beta chain originates from a study of OX40 agonist ivuxolimab in advanced cancers. Turning to the study itself: Of mixed ages from about 23 to 90 and averaging around 60 years, the group was about 86% male.

TCRdb keeps only in-frame clones here, not all; method: immunoSEQ multiplex PCR. The sample lists 20,000 to 25,000 clones, 77% occurring once. V lost 0 bases and J lost 5; bases outside the gene matches: 9. This CDR3 region has 17 residues. CDR1 and CDR2 (germline): LGHNA, YSLEER. Of note for this clone: Antigen unknown.

The study's findings and limits: Average numbers of expanded clones were greater in CD8+ T cells than in CD4+.

The sequencing used CD4+ or CD8+ T cells sorted from blood, collected in a trial of the OX40 agonist ivuxolimab. The chain joins TRBV4-3 to TRBJ2-5; TRBD2 matches 10 bases. The receptor was derived from an adult with an advanced solid tumor such as melanoma, head and neck, liver or kidney cancer. CDR3 DNA sequence: TGCGCCAGCAGCCAAGATGGGGTAGCGGGGGGAAAGGAGACCCAGTACTTC. It is translated as CASSQDGVAGGKETQYF.